A single sample gave rise to the 9 T cell receptor beta chains below, sequenced in a study of radiation and T cells in renal cell carcinoma. The protocol was immunoSEQ multiplex PCR, while the TCRdb copy is restricted to in-frame clones and leaves out a portion. This table holds 19,000 or so clones, roughly 64% found once. As to treatment: 15 Gy SBRT to primary tumor, nephrectomy 4 weeks later. The specimen was tumor tissue, collected from a patient whose treatment included radiotherapy and nephrectomy. These receptors all come from a woman aged 70-85 years with renal cell carcinoma.

The chain employs TRBV5-1 and TRBJ1-1, with D unclear. V dropped 5 bases and J dropped 7 bases, with 9 bases sitting between them. The CDR3 runs 11 residues. CDR1 and CDR2 from the germline V gene are SGHRS and YFSETQ. The CDR3 sequence: CASSDLDEAFF. The CDR3 DNA sequence: TGCGCCAGCAGTGATTTAGATGAAGCTTTCTTT. Drawing the rest from reference TRBV5-1 and TRBJ1-1, the complete variable domain is KAGVTQTPRYLIKTRGQQVTLSCSPISGHRSVSWYQQTPGQGLQFLFEYFSETQRNKGNFPGRFSGRQFSNSRSEMNVSTLELGDSALYLCASSDLDEAFFGQGTRLTVV.

The chain couples TRBV10-3 to TRBJ2-1; 8 positions agree with TRBD2. Germline V lookup: CDR1 ENHRY, CDR2 SYGVKD. This CDR3 is 12 amino acids long. CDR3 bases: TGTGCATCCGGGACTAGCTACAATGAGCAGTTCTTC. It yields the protein CASGTSYNEQFF.

The CDR3: CASSAGGDNTEAFF. The CDR3, as DNA: TGTGCCAGCAGCGCCGGCGGGGATAACACTGAAGCTTTCTTT. The chain joins TRBV9 to TRBJ1-1, with unresolved D. V was clipped by 3 bases and J by 2 bases, with 11 bases between them. This CDR3 spans 14 amino acids. Germline CDR1 is SGDLS and CDR2 is YYNGEE.

This CDR3 reads CASSGTGGSPLHF. CDR3 DNA: TGTGCCAGCAGCGGGACAGGAGGTTCACCCCTCCACTTT. This chain connects TRBV6-4 to TRBJ1-6; 8 bases are a match to TRBD1. Germline V gives CDR1 MRHNA, CDR2 SNTAGT. Trimming at V came to 6 bases and at J to 9 bases, leaving 4 bases not matched to a gene. The CDR3 runs 13 residues.

The chain couples TRBV11-2 to TRBJ2-3; no firm D call. The CDR3 length is 12 residues. Trimming cost V 4 bases and J 2 bases, with 4 bases left between them. CDR1 is SGHAT and CDR2 is FQNNGV in the germline V gene. The CDR3 DNA reads as TGTGCCAGCAGCTCCACCACAGATACGCAGTATTTT. Encoded protein: CASSSTTDTQYF.

There are a few counts of this clone. The chain has TRBV4-3 and TRBJ1-2; TRBD1 agrees at 8 bases. The CDR3 spans 17 residues. The ends lost 0 bases at V and 0 bases at J; junction bases unmatched: 6. In germline, CDR1 is LGHNA, CDR2 YSLEER. The CDR3 sequence is CASSQDITQGANYGYTF. Here the CDR3 DNA reads TGCGCCAGCAGCCAAGATATTACACAGGGGGCTAACTATGGCTACACCTTC.

This sequence joins TRBV9 and TRBJ1-1; D not resolved. From germline, CDR1 is SGDLS and CDR2 YYNGEE. This CDR3 is 13 amino acids long. With 4 bases removed from V and 4 bases from J, the gap between germline ends came to 11 bases. CDR3 sequence reads: CASSPWEGTEAFF. CDR3 in DNA: TGTGCCAGCAGCCCCTGGGAGGGCACTGAAGCTTTCTTT. Full variable domain (remainder filled in from reference TRBV9 and TRBJ1-1): DSGVTQTPKHLITATGQRVTLRCSPRSGDLSVYWYQQSLDQGLQFLIQYYNGEERAKGNILERFSAQQFPDLHSELNLSSLELGDSALYFCASSPWEGTEAFFGQGTRLTVV.

This rearrangement joins TRBV9 to TRBJ2-5, with TRBD1 matching 8 bases. V dropped 0 bases and J dropped 4; count of bases not matched to a gene: 8. Germline V gives CDR1 SGDLS, CDR2 YYNGEE. The CDR3 contains 16 residues. CDR3 region: CASSVGPGGSGETQYF. The DNA for the CDR3 is TGTGCCAGCAGCGTAGGTCCAGGGGGCTCAGGAGAGACCCAGTACTTC.

V and J are TRBV5-4 and TRBJ2-1; D is possibly TRBD2 (6 bases). Trimming took 5 bases from V and 4 from J, leaving 10 bases between them. Germline loops: CDR1 SGHNT, CDR2 YYREEE (reference sequence). The CDR3 covers 13 residues. DNA of the CDR3: TGTGCCAGCAGGGGGGAGGCGTACAATGAGCAGTTCTTC. This encodes CASRGEAYNEQFF.